This is a list of T cell receptor beta chains from one sample in a study of OX40 agonist ivuxolimab in advanced cancers. Profiling relied on immunoSEQ multiplex PCR, and the TCRdb table lists in-frame clones only, not all of them. The table lists around 67,000 clones, roughly 85% of them singletons. The sample in question was CD4+ or CD8+ T cells sorted from blood, obtained in a trial of the OX40 agonist ivuxolimab. These receptors were taken from an adult with an advanced solid tumor such as melanoma, head and neck, liver or kidney cancer. The CDR3 runs from the conserved cysteine through the conserved F or W. D genes are given only for firm matches. Rows may omit the clone size; those that give it use once, few, many or a size class.

TRBJ1-3 NA NA TRBV19 CASSNGRSTGNTIYF TGTGCCAGTAGTAACGGGAGGTCGACTGGAAACACCATATATTTT
TRBJ2-2 NA TRBD1 TRBV6-5 CASRYTGGLGTGELFF TGTGCCAGCAGATACACAGGGGGCTTGGGGACCGGGGAGCTGTTTTTT
TRBJ1-3 NA NA TRBV15 CATSRWGGRGSGNTIYF TGTGCCACCAGCAGATGGGGGGGACGGGGCTCTGGAAACACCATATATTTT
TRBJ2-7 once TRBD2 TRBV19 CASSGLAGGRYEQYF TGTGCCAGTAGCGGACTAGCGGGAGGGCGATACGAGCAGTACTTC
TRBJ2-3 NA NA TRBV5-6 CASSLGQGYTDTQYF TGTGCCAGCAGCTTGGGGCAGGGATACACAGATACGCAGTATTTT
TRBJ2-5 NA NA TRBV11-2 CASSFGETQYF TGTGCCAGCAGCTTTGGAGAGACCCAGTACTTC
TRBJ2-2 NA NA TRBV7-9 CASSSAMGGTGELFF TGTGCCAGCAGCTCAGCCATGGGGGGCACCGGGGAGCTGTTTTTT
TRBJ2-7 NA NA TRBV2 CASARGAGSYEQYF TGTGCCAGCGCTCGGGGGGCGGGCTCCTACGAGCAGTACTTC
TRBJ2-7 NA TRBD1 TRBV2 CASSRDSFTYEQYF TGTGCCAGCAGTCGGGACAGCTTTACCTACGAGCAGTACTTC
TRBJ1-1 NA NA TRBV6-6 CASSPGGVTEAFF TGTGCCAGCTCCCCCGGGGGGGTAACTGAAGCTTTCTTT
TRBJ2-1 NA NA TRBV11-2 CASSLERVGNEQFF TGTGCCAGCAGCTTAGAGAGGGTAGGGAATGAGCAGTTCTTC
TRBJ2-3 NA NA TRBV4-3 CASSQGLDSATDTQYF TGCGCCAGCAGCCAAGGCCTCGACAGTGCCACAGATACGCAGTATTTT
TRBJ2-5 NA TRBD1 TRBV10-3 CASSSLGGQGKTQYF TGTGCCAGCAGTTCTTTAGGGGGACAGGGAAAGACCCAGTACTTC
TRBJ1-6 NA NA TRBV7-8 CASMGPWDNSPLHF TGTGCCAGCATGGGCCCTTGGGATAATTCACCCCTCCACTTT
TRBJ2-3 NA NA TRBV6-6 CASSQNRGLGTQYF TGTGCCAGCAGTCAAAACAGGGGACTCGGTACGCAGTATTTT
TRBJ1-1 once NA TRBV7-9 CASSSGWDTEAFF TGTGCCAGCAGCTCCGGGTGGGACACTGAAGCTTTCTTT
TRBJ1-2 NA NA TRBV19 CASSRDVNNYGYTF TGTGCCAGTAGCCGAGACGTTAATAACTATGGCTACACCTTC
TRBJ2-7 few NA TRBV7-8 CASSPEWGLDEQYF TGTGCCAGCAGCCCTGAATGGGGACTCGACGAGCAGTACTTC
TRBJ2-7 once NA TRBV6-5 CASKDSGASYEQYF TGTGCCAGCAAGGATTCGGGGGCCTCCTACGAGCAGTACTTC
TRBJ1-6 NA TRBD1 TRBV7-6 CASSWGTVYNSPLHF TGTGCCAGCAGCTGGGGGACAGTATATAATTCACCCCTCCACTTT
TRBJ2-1 NA TRBD2 TRBV18 CASSRLAGDDNEQFF TGTGCCAGCTCACGGCTAGCGGGAGATGACAATGAGCAGTTCTTC
TRBJ2-5 NA NA TRBV11-2 CASSLASVRAGETQYF TGTGCCAGCAGCTTAGCGTCGGTCAGGGCAGGAGAGACCCAGTACTTC
TRBJ1-2 NA TRBD1 TRBV19 CASSMDRGRDGYTF TGTGCCAGTAGTATGGACAGGGGCCGAGATGGCTACACCTTC
TRBJ2-2 NA NA TRBV30 CAWAVGGSGELFF TGTGCCTGGGCAGTGGGGGGTAGCGGGGAGCTGTTTTTT
TRBJ2-5 NA TRBD2 TRBV19 CASSRGGVETQYF TGTGCCAGTAGCCGGGGGGGCGTGGAGACCCAGTACTTC
TRBJ2-2 once TRBD2 TRBV11-3 CASSSSMGTSGTGELFF TGTGCCAGCAGCTCCTCAATGGGGACTAGCGGCACCGGGGAGCTGTTTTTT
TRBJ1-6 NA TRBD1 TRBV28 CASSWTGIEPLHF TGTGCCAGCAGTTGGACAGGGATAGAACCCCTCCACTTT
TRBJ2-7 NA TRBD1 TRBV7-3 CASSLIGGAGNEQYF TGTGCCAGCAGCTTAATAGGGGGCGCCGGGAACGAGCAGTACTTC
TRBJ1-1 NA NA TRBV5-5 CASSRSGTPNQVNTEAFF TGTGCCAGCAGCAGATCCGGGACACCCAATCAGGTGAACACTGAAGCTTTCTTT
TRBJ1-4 few NA TRBV30 CAWRGVQWNEKLFF TGTGCCTGGAGGGGGGTACAGTGGAATGAAAAACTGTTTTTT
TRBJ1-5 NA NA TRBV5-1 CASSPSGNQPQHF TGCGCCAGCAGCCCCTCAGGCAATCAGCCCCAGCATTTT
TRBJ2-6 NA NA TRBV30 CAWSANRAGANVLTF TGTGCCTGGAGTGCCAACAGGGCTGGGGCCAACGTCCTGACTTTC
TRBJ2-2 NA TRBD2 TRBV11-2 CASSLFAGGTNTGELFF TGTGCCAGCAGCTTATTCGCGGGGGGGACCAACACCGGGGAGCTGTTTTTT
TRBJ2-3 NA NA TRBV30 CAWSPDRVRTDTQYF TGTGCCTGGAGTCCAGACAGAGTCCGCACAGATACGCAGTATTTT
TRBJ2-1 NA TRBD2 TRBV18 CASSPPGLAGVNEQFF TGTGCCAGCTCGCCTCCGGGACTAGCGGGCGTCAATGAGCAGTTCTTC
TRBJ2-7 few NA TRBV7-2 CASSWQSSYEQYF TGTGCCAGCAGCTGGCAGAGCTCCTACGAGCAGTACTTC
TRBJ2-3 NA TRBD2 TRBV27 CASSTDSGRVTDTQYF TGTGCCAGCAGTACGGATAGCGGGAGAGTCACAGATACGCAGTATTTT
TRBJ1-4 NA NA TRBV21-1 CASSIGTNEKLFF TGTGCCAGCAGCATCGGGACTAATGAAAAACTGTTTTTT
TRBJ1-1 NA NA TRBV16 CASSQSGGGAEAFF TGTGCCAGCAGCCAATCAGGGGGGGGCGCTGAAGCTTTCTTT
TRBJ1-6 NA NA TRBV27 CASSPRTADNSPLHF TGTGCCAGCAGTCCCCGGACAGCAGATAATTCACCCCTCCACTTT
TRBJ2-5 NA NA TRBV20-1 CSARDGRTQYF TGCAGTGCTAGAGATGGGCGGACCCAGTACTTC
TRBJ2-2 NA TRBD1 TRBV10-3 CAISEVGQGAGELFF TGTGCCATCAGTGAGGTGGGACAGGGTGCCGGGGAGCTGTTTTTT
TRBJ2-1 few NA TRBV25-1 CASSEYRPTRDEQFF TGTGCCAGCAGTGAATATAGACCCACCAGGGATGAGCAGTTCTTC